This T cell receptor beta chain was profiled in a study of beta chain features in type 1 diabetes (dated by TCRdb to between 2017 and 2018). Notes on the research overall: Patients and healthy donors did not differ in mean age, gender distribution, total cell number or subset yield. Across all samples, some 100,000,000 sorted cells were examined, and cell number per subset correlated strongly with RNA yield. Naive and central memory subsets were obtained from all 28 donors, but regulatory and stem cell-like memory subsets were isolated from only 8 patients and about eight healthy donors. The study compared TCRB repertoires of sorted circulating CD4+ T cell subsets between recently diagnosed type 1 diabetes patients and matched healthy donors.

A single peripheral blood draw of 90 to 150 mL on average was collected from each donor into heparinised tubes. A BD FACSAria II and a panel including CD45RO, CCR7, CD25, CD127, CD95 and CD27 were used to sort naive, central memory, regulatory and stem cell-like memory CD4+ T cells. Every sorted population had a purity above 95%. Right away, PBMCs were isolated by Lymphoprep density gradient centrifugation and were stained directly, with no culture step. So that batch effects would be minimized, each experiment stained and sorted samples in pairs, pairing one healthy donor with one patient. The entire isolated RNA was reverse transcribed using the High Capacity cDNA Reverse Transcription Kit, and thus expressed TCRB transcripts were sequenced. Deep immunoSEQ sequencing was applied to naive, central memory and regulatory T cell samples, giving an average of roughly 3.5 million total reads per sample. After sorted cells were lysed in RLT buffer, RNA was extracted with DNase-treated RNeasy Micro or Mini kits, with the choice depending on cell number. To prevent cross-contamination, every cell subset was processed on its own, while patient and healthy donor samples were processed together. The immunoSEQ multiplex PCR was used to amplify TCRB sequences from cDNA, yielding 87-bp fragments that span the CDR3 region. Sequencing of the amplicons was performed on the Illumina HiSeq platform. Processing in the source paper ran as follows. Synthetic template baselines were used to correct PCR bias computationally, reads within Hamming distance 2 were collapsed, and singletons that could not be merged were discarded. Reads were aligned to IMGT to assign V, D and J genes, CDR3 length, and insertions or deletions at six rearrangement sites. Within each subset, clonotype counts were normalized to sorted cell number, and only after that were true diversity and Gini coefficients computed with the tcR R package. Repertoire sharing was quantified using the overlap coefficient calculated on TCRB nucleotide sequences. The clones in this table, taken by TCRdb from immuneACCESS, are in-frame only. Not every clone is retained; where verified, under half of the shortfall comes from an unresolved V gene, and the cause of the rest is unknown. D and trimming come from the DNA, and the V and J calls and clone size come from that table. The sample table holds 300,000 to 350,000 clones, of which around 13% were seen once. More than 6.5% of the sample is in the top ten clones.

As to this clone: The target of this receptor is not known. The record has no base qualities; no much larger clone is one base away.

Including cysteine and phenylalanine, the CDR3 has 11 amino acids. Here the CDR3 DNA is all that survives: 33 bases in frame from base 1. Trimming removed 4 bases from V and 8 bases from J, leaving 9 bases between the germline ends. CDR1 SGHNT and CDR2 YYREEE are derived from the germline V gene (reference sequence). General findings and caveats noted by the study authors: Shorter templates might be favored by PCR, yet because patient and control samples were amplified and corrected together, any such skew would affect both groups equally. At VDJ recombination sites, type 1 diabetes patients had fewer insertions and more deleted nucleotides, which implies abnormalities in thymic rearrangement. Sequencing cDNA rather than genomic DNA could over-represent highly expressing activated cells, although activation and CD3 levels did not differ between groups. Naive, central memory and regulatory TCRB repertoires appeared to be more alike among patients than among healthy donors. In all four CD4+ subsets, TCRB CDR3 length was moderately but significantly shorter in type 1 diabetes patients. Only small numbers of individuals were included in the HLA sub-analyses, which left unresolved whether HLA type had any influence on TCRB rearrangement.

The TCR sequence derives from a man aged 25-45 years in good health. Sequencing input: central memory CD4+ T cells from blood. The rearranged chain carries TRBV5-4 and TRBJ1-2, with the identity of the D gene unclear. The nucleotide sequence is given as TGTGCCAGCAGCGGACGGAGGGGCTACACCTTC. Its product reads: CASSGRRGYTF.